These T cell receptor beta chains were read from a single sample in a study of cytomegalovirus exposure and HLA in healthy donors. The table came from immunoSEQ multiplex PCR; TCRdb's copy has only in-frame clones and leaves some out. Seen here are around 150,000 clones, 85% to 90% observed once, and the top ten hold 5.5% to 6%. Sequenced material: PBMCs. Every receptor here comes from a woman between 25 and 40 years old in good health and CMV-seronegative. Each CDR3 is given with its conserved first and last residue. The D gene is left open where the match is weak. Where a row states a size, it is once, few, many or the class of an expanded clone; other rows omit it.

clone size	D gene	V gene	J gene	CDR3 protein	CDR3 DNA
.	.	TRBV12-5	TRBJ1-6	CASGPPERRGASPLHF	TGTGCTAGTGGTCCGCCAGAGAGAAGGGGAGCTTCACCCCTCCACTTT
.	.	TRBV5-5	TRBJ1-6	CASSLGVTSPLHF	TGTGCCAGCAGCTTGGGGGTAACTTCACCCCTCCACTTT
.	TRBD2	TRBV28	TRBJ2-5	CASSLLAEAETQYF	TGTGCCAGCAGTTTGCTAGCGGAGGCGGAGACCCAGTACTTC
.	.	TRBV5-1	TRBJ2-7	CASRTTPGASEQYF	TGCGCCAGCAGGACAACCCCAGGGGCCAGCGAGCAGTACTTC
.	.	TRBV9	TRBJ2-3	CASSVDLYGSTDTQYF	TGTGCCAGCAGCGTAGATCTTTATGGGAGCACAGATACGCAGTATTTT
.	TRBD1	TRBV11-2	TRBJ1-2	CASSLGWAGGIYGYTF	TGTGCCAGCAGCCTTGGTTGGGCAGGGGGGATTTATGGCTACACCTTC
.	TRBD1	TRBV11-2	TRBJ2-7	CASSSLGQGETYEQYF	TGTGCCAGCAGCTCCCTTGGGCAGGGGGAAACCTACGAGCAGTACTTC
.	.	TRBV7-3	TRBJ1-2	CASSNRAGYGYTF	TGTGCCAGCAGCAACAGGGCCGGCTATGGCTACACCTTC
.	.	TRBV9	TRBJ2-5	CASSPTGGPETQYF	TGTGCCAGCAGCCCGACAGGAGGCCCTGAGACCCAGTACTTC
.	.	TRBV4-2	TRBJ2-7	CASSQETGLNPYYEQYF	TGTGCCAGCAGCCAAGAAACCGGGCTTAACCCCTACTACGAGCAGTACTTC
.	.	TRBV4-3	TRBJ2-7	CASSQDFSTGSYEQYF	TGCGCCAGCAGCCAAGATTTTTCGACGGGCTCCTACGAGCAGTACTTC
.	.	TRBV6-1	TRBJ1-2	CASSELGSGRANYGYTF	TGTGCCAGCAGTGAATTGGGTTCGGGGCGAGCTAACTATGGCTACACCTTC
.	.	TRBV7-2	TRBJ1-4	CASSLESNEKLFF	TGTGCCAGCAGCTTAGAGTCGAATGAAAAACTGTTTTTT
.	.	TRBV6-5	TRBJ1-1	CASSYGTEAFF	TGTGCCAGCAGTTACGGGACTGAAGCTTTCTTT
.	.	TRBV7-3	TRBJ2-1	CASSPIPRSSYNEQFF	TGTGCCAGCAGCCCCATCCCGAGGAGCTCCTACAATGAGCAGTTCTTC
.	.	TRBV29-1	TRBJ2-3	CSVGGAGEGPTDTQYF	TGCAGCGTTGGGGGGGCGGGAGAAGGGCCCACAGATACGCAGTATTTT
.	.	TRBV7-6	TRBJ2-7	CASSLLSPGTAWEQYF	TGTGCCAGCAGCTTATTATCTCCTGGGACCGCCTGGGAGCAGTACTTC
.	.	TRBV18	TRBJ2-3	CASSSSTDTQYF	TGTGCCAGCTCATCATCAACAGATACGCAGTATTTT
.	.	TRBV4-1	TRBJ1-5	CASSQDGQYSNQPQHF	TGCGCCAGCAGCCAAGATGGGCAGTATAGCAATCAGCCCCAGCATTTT
.	.	TRBV9	TRBJ1-3	CASSQGTRGNTIYF	TGTGCCAGCAGCCAAGGGACTAGAGGAAACACCATATATTTT
.	.	TRBV10-3	TRBJ1-2	CAISDYTDSTYGYTF	TGTGCCATCAGTGATTACACAGACAGCACCTATGGCTACACCTTC
.	.	TRBV6-1	TRBJ2-2	CASSEGLSLNTGELFF	TGTGCCAGCAGTGAGGGACTGAGTTTGAACACCGGGGAGCTGTTTTTT
.	.	TRBV7-6	TRBJ1-6	CASSLEWGLSYNSPLHF	TGTGCCAGCAGCTTAGAATGGGGCCTCTCCTATAATTCACCCCTCCACTTT
.	TRBD1	TRBV7-2	TRBJ2-7	CASSPTRQGLYEQYF	TGTGCCAGCAGCCCAACCCGACAGGGGCTGTACGAGCAGTACTTC
.	TRBD2	TRBV5-4	TRBJ2-7	CASSSGLAGKNNEQYF	TGTGCCAGCAGCTCGGGACTAGCGGGGAAGAACAACGAGCAGTACTTC
few	.	TRBV5-4	TRBJ1-6	CASSLSLNNNSPLHF	TGTGCCAGCAGCTTGTCCCTGAACAATAATTCACCCCTCCACTTT
.	.	TRBV5-4	TRBJ1-6	CASSSRTGSPLHF	TGTGCCAGCAGCTCCCGCACGGGTTCACCCCTCCACTTT
.	TRBD2	TRBV7-6	TRBJ2-3	CASSPITGGGTDTQYF	TGTGCCAGCAGCCCCATAACGGGAGGCGGGACAGATACGCAGTATTTT
.	TRBD2	TRBV10-3	TRBJ2-3	CATTSGGAIDTQYF	TGTGCCACAACTAGCGGGGGGGCGATAGATACGCAGTATTTT
.	.	TRBV4-1	TRBJ1-2	CASSHPTDFYGYTF	TGCGCCAGCAGCCACCCGACAGATTTCTATGGCTACACCTTC
.	.	TRBV28	TRBJ2-2	CASRRTRGTGELFF	TGTGCCAGCAGGAGGACAAGGGGGACCGGGGAGCTGTTTTTT
.	TRBD1	TRBV7-2	TRBJ2-3	CASSLEAAGGIQTDTQYF	TGTGCCAGCAGCTTAGAGGCGGCAGGGGGCATTCAGACGGATACGCAGTATTTT
.	.	TRBV5-1	TRBJ2-7	CASSLGHLYEQYF	TGCGCCAGCAGCTTAGGACATCTCTACGAGCAGTACTTC
.	TRBD1	TRBV9	TRBJ2-3	CASSEIRDSSRDTQYF	TGTGCCAGCAGCGAAATCCGGGACAGTTCAAGGGATACGCAGTATTTT
.	.	TRBV5-1	TRBJ1-2	CASSLEAGQRDGYTF	TGCGCCAGCAGCTTGGAGGCAGGCCAGCGGGACGGCTACACCTTC
once	.	TRBV5-4	TRBJ2-2	CASSIIASGELFF	TGTGCCAGCAGCATCATAGCGAGCGGGGAGCTGTTTTTT
.	TRBD2	TRBV7-6	TRBJ2-7	CASSLSSGSTSGYEQYF	TGTGCCAGCAGCTTATCTAGCGGGAGTACATCAGGCTACGAGCAGTACTTC
.	TRBD2	TRBV6-1	TRBJ2-3	CASSALAGRGVSTDTQYF	TGTGCCAGCAGTGCACTAGCGGGGAGGGGGGTGAGCACAGATACGCAGTATTTT
.	.	TRBV27	TRBJ1-2	CASSTLSSSRGGYTF	TGTGCCAGCAGTACGTTGTCCTCTTCGAGGGGTGGCTACACCTTC
.	.	TRBV19	TRBJ1-1	CASSKGVMDTEAFF	TGTGCCAGTAGTAAAGGGGTTATGGACACTGAAGCTTTCTTT
.	.	TRBV19	TRBJ1-2	CASSIDVLGGPGTIGYTF	TGTGCCAGTAGTATCGACGTTTTAGGAGGACCGGGAACTATTGGCTACACCTTC
.	.	TRBV7-9	TRBJ2-7	CAGSQGVGVFYEQYF	TGTGCCGGCAGCCAAGGGGTGGGGGTCTTCTACGAGCAGTACTTC
once	.	TRBV4-2	TRBJ2-3	CASSSSTRSDIDTQYF	TGTGCCAGCAGCTCCTCTACCAGGTCTGATATAGATACGCAGTATTTT
.	.	TRBV5-4	TRBJ1-1	CASSYIPPTGNTEAFF	TGTGCCAGCAGCTACATACCTCCGACAGGGAACACTGAAGCTTTCTTT
.	.	TRBV6-6	TRBJ1-2	CASSYPRLIGEDGYTF	TGTGCCAGCAGTTACCCCCGTCTCATAGGCGAAGATGGCTACACCTTC
.	TRBD1	TRBV29-1	TRBJ2-7	CSVEDSRWGQPYF	TGCAGCGTTGAAGACTCCAGGTGGGGACAGCCGTACTTC
.	.	TRBV27	TRBJ1-1	CASSLNRASEAFF	TGTGCCAGCAGTTTAAACCGCGCTTCTGAAGCTTTCTTT
.	TRBD1	TRBV7-9	TRBJ1-2	CASSFPGQKAAYGYTF	TGTGCCAGCAGCTTCCCGGGACAGAAAGCCGCCTATGGCTACACCTTC
.	.	TRBV11-2	TRBJ2-1	CASSSTTQEFF	TGTGCCAGCAGCTCCACTACTCAAGAGTTCTTC
.	.	TRBV4-3	TRBJ2-2	CASSQVSGGSNTGELFF	TGCGCCAGCAGCCAAGTGTCAGGGGGGTCGAACACCGGGGAGCTGTTTTTT
once	TRBD1	TRBV7-3	TRBJ1-1	CASSPGQRLMNTEAFF	TGTGCCAGCAGCCCGGGACAGCGGTTAATGAACACTGAAGCTTTCTTT
.	.	TRBV7-9	TRBJ2-7	CASSGTSEQYF	TGTGCCAGCAGCGGTACCTCCGAGCAGTACTTC
once	TRBD2	TRBV6-1	TRBJ2-7	CASRIGLAGEQYF	TGTGCCAGCAGGATCGGACTAGCGGGCGAGCAGTACTTC
once	.	TRBV7-3	TRBJ1-5	CASSLTQAGHRSNQPQHF	TGTGCCAGCAGCTTAACGCAGGCAGGGCATAGGAGCAATCAGCCCCAGCATTTT
.	.	TRBV29-1	TRBJ2-2	CSVVKGSGTGELFF	TGCAGCGTTGTGAAGGGATCCGGCACCGGGGAGCTGTTTTTT
.	TRBD2	TRBV4-1	TRBJ2-3	CASSLFQREQLGTDTQYF	TGCGCCAGCAGCCTATTTCAGCGGGAACAGCTGGGCACAGATACGCAGTATTTT
.	.	TRBV4-1	TRBJ2-6	CASSQGAARGVGGANVLTF	TGCGCCAGCAGCCAAGGAGCCGCCAGGGGAGTGGGTGGGGCCAACGTCCTGACTTTC
.	TRBD2	TRBV9	TRBJ2-1	CASSVWTSGSSYNEQFF	TGTGCCAGCAGCGTCTGGACTAGCGGGAGTTCCTACAATGAGCAGTTCTTC
.	.	TRBV28	TRBJ2-7	CASSLFDRYEQYF	TGTGCCAGCAGTTTATTTGATCGGTACGAGCAGTACTTC